The TCR beta chain under discussion was sequenced for a study of T-cell reconstitution after alpha-beta-depleted transplantation in children. This clonotype was counted ten times or more. What it recognizes is unknown. A library of TCRbeta sequences, prepared with unique molecular identifiers, was generated. MiXCR was run by TCRdb on the PCR reads, yielding one entry per CDR3 protein. There are 700,000 or so distinct CDR3 sequences in the sample; around 14% occur only once, and roughly 0.77% lies in the top ten. V was clipped by 4 bases and J by 8 bases, with 25 bases between them. This CDR3 has 16 residues. In germline, CDR1 is SGHRS, CDR2 YFSETQ. General study findings and limits: Alpha-beta T cells about two months after transplant reportedly derived from several hundred expanded graft clones. By one year post-transplant, T-cell counts and diversity largely arose from T cells that were newly produced. Surviving recipient cells, namely T cells and thymic progenitors, were the source of high day-60 TCRbeta diversity in some patients.

V is TRBV5-1 and J is TRBJ2-7; possible D gene TRBD2, 5 bases. Material: PBMCs, obtained before TCRalphabeta/CD19-depleted stem cell transplant. This sequence was found in a girl aged 2-10 years with congenital amegakaryocytic thrombocytopenia, due to receive a stem cell transplant. In nucleotides, the CDR3 is TGCGCCAGCAGCCCCTTCGGTGTTACGAGGGCGGGTCAGCAGTACTTC. The encoded protein is CASSPFGVTRAGQQYF.